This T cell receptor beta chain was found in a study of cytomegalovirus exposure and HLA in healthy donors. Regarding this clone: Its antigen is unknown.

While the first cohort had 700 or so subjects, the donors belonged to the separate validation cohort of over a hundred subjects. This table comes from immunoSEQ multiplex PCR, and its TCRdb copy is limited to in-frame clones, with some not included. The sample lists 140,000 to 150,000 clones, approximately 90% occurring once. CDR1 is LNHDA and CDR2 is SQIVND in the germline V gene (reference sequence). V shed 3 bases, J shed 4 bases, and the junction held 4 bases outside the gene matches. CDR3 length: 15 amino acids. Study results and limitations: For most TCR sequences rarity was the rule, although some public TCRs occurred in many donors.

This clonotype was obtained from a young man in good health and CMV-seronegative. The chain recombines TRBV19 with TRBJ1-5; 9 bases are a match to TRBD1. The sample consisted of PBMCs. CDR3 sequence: CASSIRTGENQPQHF. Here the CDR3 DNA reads TGTGCCAGTAGTATTAGGACAGGGGAAAATCAGCCCCAGCATTTT. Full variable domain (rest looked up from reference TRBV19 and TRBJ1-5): DGGITQSPKYLFRKEGQNVTLSCEQNLNHDAMYWYRQDPGQGLRLIYYSQIVNDFQKGDIAEGYSVSREKKESFPLTVTSAQKNPTAFYLCASSIRTGENQPQHFGDGTRLSIL.